The clone carrying this TCR beta chain was observed many times. This sample is drawn from a study of Graves' ophthalmopathy and Graves' hyperthyroidism. For repertoire sequencing, the TCR beta CDR3 regions were amplified from RNA transcripts. The first-round RT-PCR employed HTBI primers together with the Qiagen OneStep RT-PCR kit. A multiplex PCR was then performed as the second round. In TCRdb, the multiplex PCR reads were re-called with MiXCR into one record per CDR3 protein. The sample consists of under 350,000 distinct CDR3 sequences, 15% to 20% of them appearing once. Trimming took 6 bases from V and 2 from J; bases not matched to a gene: 7. This CDR3 has 14 amino acids. Germline V gene lookup returns CDR1 GTSNPN and CDR2 SVGIG (reference sequence).

The sample was peripheral blood. The chain has TRBV30 and TRBJ2-7; TRBD1 aligns across 10 bases. This clonotype originated in an adult man with Graves' ophthalmopathy. The CDR3 coding sequence is TGTGCCTGCGTAAGACAGGGGGCCGCCTACGAGCAGTACTTC. Translating gives CACVRQGAAYEQYF.